A single sample is the source of the 15 T cell receptor beta chains below, sequenced in a study of T cell responses to AZD1222 COVID-19 vaccine. Libraries were prepared by immunoSEQ multiplex PCR; TCRdb keeps only in-frame clonotypes and omits some of them. This table has over 200,000 clones, roughly 94% appearing once. The sample here was peripheral blood, taken 28 days after the second dose of the MenACWY control vaccine. Receptors were obtained from an adult who received the MenACWY meningococcal vaccine as a control.

This clone was seen only once. Written as DNA, the CDR3 is TGTGCCAGCAGACAAGCGGGGGGCACCGGGGAGCTGTTTTTT. It is translated as CASRQAGGTGELFF. The genes are TRBV28 and TRBJ2-2; 9 bases align to TRBD2. J gave up 4 bases and V 6 bases, and 3 bases lay outside the gene matches. Germline CDR1 is MDHEN and CDR2 is SYDVKM. The CDR3 is 14 residues long.

CDR3 region: CASSPGADTEAFF. The DNA of the CDR3 is TGTGCCAGCAGTCCGGGGGCAGATACTGAAGCTTTCTTT. The gene calls are TRBV7-2 and TRBJ1-1, with D maybe TRBD1 (6 bases). The CDR3 extends over 13 amino acids. Germline V gene sequence: CDR1 SGHTA, CDR2 FQGNSA. V was trimmed by 6 bases and J by 5 bases, leaving 13 bases between them.

V gene TRBV19 combines with J gene TRBJ2-1; the D gene could be TRBD1 or TRBD2 (5 bases each). Germline values: CDR1 LNHDA, CDR2 SQIVND (reference sequence). Deletions cut 1 base from V and 12 bases from J, with 10 bases between. The CDR3 length is 12 residues. The CDR3 DNA is TGTGCCAGTAGTATAGGTGAGGGGATGCAGTTCTTC. This encodes CASSIGEGMQFF.

The chain employs TRBV7-9 and TRBJ2-7; a weak D match, TRBD2 (5 bases). The germline CDR1 and CDR2 sequences are SEHNR and FQNEAQ (reference sequence). V lost 1 base to trimming and J lost 6 bases, with 10 bases between them. CDR3 length: 13 residues. For the CDR3, the DNA is TGTGCCAGCAGCTTAGGGGCAGGAGGCGAGCAGTACTTC. It codes for CASSLGAGGEQYF.

The V gene is TRBV28, the J gene TRBJ2-3, with 8 bases lining up with TRBD2. The V segment lost 3 bases and the J segment 15 bases; nucleotides outside the gene matches: 11. This CDR3 contains 13 residues. CDR1 is MDHEN, CDR2 SYDVKM, per germline. This CDR3 is CASSFGGRFSDYF. The CDR3, as DNA: TGTGCCAGCAGTTTTGGCGGGAGGTTTAGCGATTATTTT.

The chain combines TRBV27 with TRBJ1-6; 8 nucleotides align to TRBD1. Losses at the gene ends were 5 bases for V and 0 bases for J; bases not matched to a gene: 9. Germline V CDR1 and CDR2: MNHEY, SMNVEV (reference sequence). This CDR3 is 18 amino acids long. The CDR3 nucleotides read TGTGCCAGCAGTAGAGACAGGGGCGGATCCTCCTATAATTCACCCCTCCACTTT. Its protein product is CASSRDRGGSSYNSPLHF.

The chain links TRBV7-2 to TRBJ1-1; 8 bases are shared with TRBD1. Trimming at V came to 5 bases and at J to 2 bases, leaving 7 bases not matched to a gene. Germline V gives CDR1 SGHTA, CDR2 FQGNSA. This CDR3 contains 15 residues. CDR3 nucleotides: TGTGCCAGCAGCCCTAGTGGACAGGGTAACACTGAAGCTTTCTTT. This translates into CASSPSGQGNTEAFF.

The chain recombines TRBV30 with TRBJ1-5; D gene uncertain. CDR3 length equals 14 residues. Germline lookup yields CDR1 GTSNPN and CDR2 SVGIG (reference sequence). The V gene lost 2 bases and the J gene lost 6 bases, with 14 bases spanning the gap. The CDR3 is CAWSLGSNFQPQHF. In DNA form, the CDR3 reads TGTGCCTGGAGTCTCGGGTCAAACTTTCAGCCCCAGCATTTT.

The genes are TRBV6-5 and TRBJ2-7; 7 positions agree with TRBD1. The CDR3 extends over 14 amino acids. Germline V CDR1 and CDR2: MNHEY, SVGAGI. V lost 5 bases and J lost 6; bases outside the gene matches: 10. The CDR3: CASSPGQFYIEQYF. The CDR3 DNA is TGTGCCAGCAGTCCGGGACAGTTCTATATCGAGCAGTACTTC.

V gene TRBV12-3 or TRBV12-4 combines with J gene TRBJ1-5, with a tentative D call TRBD1 (5 bases). This CDR3 has 13 amino acids. V lost 5 bases and J lost 7, with 12 bases in between. This CDR3 is CASSRAEGQPQHF. The CDR3 DNA reads as TGTGCCAGCAGTAGGGCGGAGGGGCAGCCCCAGCATTTT.

The CDR3 DNA reads as TGTGCCACCCTAAGTAGGGCAGAGGATGGCTACACCTTC. The encoded protein is CATLSRAEDGYTF. The V gene is TRBV15, the J gene TRBJ1-2; D unresolved. V lost 8 bases and J 6 bases, leaving 16 bases between the germline ends. Germline V gene data show CDR1 as LNHNV and CDR2 as YYDKDF (reference sequence). The CDR3 contains 13 residues.

The J gene is TRBJ1-6, the V gene TRBV5-1; no firm D call. With 0 bases removed from V and 7 bases from J, the gap between germline ends came to 5 bases. Germline CDR1 and CDR2: SGHRS and YFSETQ. CDR3 length equals 13 residues. The CDR3 DNA reads TGCGCCAGCAGCTTGGGGTTAAATTCACCCCTCCACTTT. This gives the protein CASSLGLNSPLHF.

The chain combines TRBV24-1 with TRBJ2-7; 7 nucleotides align to TRBD1. This CDR3 has 13 residues. The germline V gene encodes CDR1 KGHDR and CDR2 SFDVKD. Trimming took 6 bases from V and 5 from J; bases not matched to a gene: 6. CDR3 sequence (DNA): TGTGCCACCAGTACGACCCAGGGGGACGAGCAGTACTTC. It translates to CATSTTQGDEQYF.

This rearrangement joins TRBV5-1 to TRBJ2-7; the match to TRBD1 covers 9 bases. The CDR3 consists of 15 residues. V dropped 4 bases and J dropped 0; count of bases not matched to a gene: 5. Germline assignment: CDR1 SGHRS and CDR2 YFSETQ. CDR3 DNA sequence: TGCGCCAGCAGCAGGGGACAGGGTATCTCCTACGAGCAGTACTTC. Encoded protein: CASSRGQGISYEQYF.

This rearrangement joins TRBV30 to TRBJ2-3, with 7 bases aligning to TRBD2. Germline V gene sequence: CDR1 GTSNPN, CDR2 SVGIG (reference sequence). Trimming cost V 4 bases and J 2 bases; bases outside gene matches: 6. This CDR3 contains 14 residues. In nucleotides, the CDR3 is TGTGCCTGGAACACAGCGGGGTTCACAGATACGCAGTATTTT. Translation: CAWNTAGFTDTQYF.